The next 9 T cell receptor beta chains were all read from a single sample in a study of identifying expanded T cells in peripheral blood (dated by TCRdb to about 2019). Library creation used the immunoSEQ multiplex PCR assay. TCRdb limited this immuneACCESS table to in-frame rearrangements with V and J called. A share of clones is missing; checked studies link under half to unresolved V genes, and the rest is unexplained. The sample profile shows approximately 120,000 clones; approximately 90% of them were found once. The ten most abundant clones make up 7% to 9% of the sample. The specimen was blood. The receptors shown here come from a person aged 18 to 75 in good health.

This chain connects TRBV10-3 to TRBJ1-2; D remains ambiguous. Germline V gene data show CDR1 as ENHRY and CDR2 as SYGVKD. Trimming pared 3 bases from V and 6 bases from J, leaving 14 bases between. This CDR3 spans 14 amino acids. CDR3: CAISEFAVSDGYTF. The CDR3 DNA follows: TGTGCCATCAGTGAATTCGCGGTGAGTGATGGCTACACCTTC.

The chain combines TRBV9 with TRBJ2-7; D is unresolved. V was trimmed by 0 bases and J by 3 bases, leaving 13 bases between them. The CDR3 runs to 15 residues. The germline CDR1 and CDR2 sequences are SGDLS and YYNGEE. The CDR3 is CASSVGATAIYEQYF. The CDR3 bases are TGTGCCAGCAGCGTAGGCGCGACGGCCATCTACGAGCAGTACTTC.

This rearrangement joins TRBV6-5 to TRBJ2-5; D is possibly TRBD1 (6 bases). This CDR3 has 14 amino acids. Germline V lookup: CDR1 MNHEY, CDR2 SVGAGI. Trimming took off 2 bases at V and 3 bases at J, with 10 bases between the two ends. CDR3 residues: CASSYRAGEETQYF. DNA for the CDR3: TGTGCCAGCAGTTACCGAGCAGGGGAAGAGACCCAGTACTTC.

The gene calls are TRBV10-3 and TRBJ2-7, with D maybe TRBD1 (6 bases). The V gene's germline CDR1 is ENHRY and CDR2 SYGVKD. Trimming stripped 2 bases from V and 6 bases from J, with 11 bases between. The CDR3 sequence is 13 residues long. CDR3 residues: CAISENRDGEQYF. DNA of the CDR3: TGTGCCATCAGTGAGAACAGGGATGGCGAGCAGTACTTC.

The CDR3 DNA reads as TGTGCCAGCAGTTTTAGGGGGGGTCACACCATATATTTT. This encodes CASSFRGGHTIYF. J is TRBJ1-3 and V is TRBV27; a possible D gene is TRBD1 (6 bases). From germline, CDR1 is MNHEY and CDR2 SMNVEV (reference sequence). Trimming took off 3 bases at V and 8 bases at J, with 11 bases between the two ends. This CDR3 is 13 amino acids long.

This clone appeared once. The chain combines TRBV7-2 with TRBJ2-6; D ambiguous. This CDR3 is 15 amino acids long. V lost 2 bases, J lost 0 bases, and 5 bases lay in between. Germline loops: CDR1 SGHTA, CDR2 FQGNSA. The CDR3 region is CASSLQISGANVLTF. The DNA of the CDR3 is TGTGCCAGCAGCTTACAGATCTCTGGGGCCAACGTCCTGACTTTC.

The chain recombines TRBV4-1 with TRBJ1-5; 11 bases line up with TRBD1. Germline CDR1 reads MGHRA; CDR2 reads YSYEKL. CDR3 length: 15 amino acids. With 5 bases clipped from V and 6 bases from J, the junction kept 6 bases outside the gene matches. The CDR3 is CASSSGQGALQPQHF. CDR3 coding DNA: TGCGCCAGCAGCAGCGGACAGGGGGCTCTTCAGCCCCAGCATTTT.

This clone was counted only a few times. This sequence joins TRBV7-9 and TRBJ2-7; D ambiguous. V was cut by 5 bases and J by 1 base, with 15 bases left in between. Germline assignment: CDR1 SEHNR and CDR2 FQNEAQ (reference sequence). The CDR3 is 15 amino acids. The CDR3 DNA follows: TGTGCCAGCAGCGCCCTAGTCGGATTATCCTACGAGCAGTACTTC. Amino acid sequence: CASSALVGLSYEQYF.

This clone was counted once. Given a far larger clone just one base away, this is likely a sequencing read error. The CDR3 here is CASSLGDLYEQYF. CDR3 in DNA: TGTGCCAGCAGCTTGGGGGACCTCTACGAGCAGTACTTC. The chain carries TRBV5-4 and TRBJ2-7; tentatively, D is TRBD1 or TRBD2 (5 bases each). Trimming took 0 bases from V and 3 from J, leaving 7 bases between them. Germline V gene sequence: CDR1 SGHNT, CDR2 YYREEE (reference sequence). The CDR3 runs 13 residues.